One sample yielded the 30 T cell receptor beta chains listed below, sequenced in a study of shared clonotypes between healthy human individuals. Profiled with immunoSEQ multiplex PCR; TCRdb holds only in-frame clones, not every one. Among a few million clones listed, approximately 90% were seen once. The sample comprised naive CD4+ T cells sorted from blood. Subset reported: CD45RA+ positively selected. Receptors originate from a man aged 18 to 35 in good health.

The chain's CDR3 is CASSVGPGRGGETQYF. The CDR3 DNA is TGTGCCAGCAGCGTAGGGCCCGGGAGAGGTGGGGAGACCCAGTACTTC. The chain recombines TRBV9 with TRBJ2-5; TRBD2 might be the D (6 bases). CDR1 and CDR2 (germline): SGDLS, YYNGEE. The CDR3 loop spans 16 amino acids. The germline V and J ends were trimmed by 0 bases and 5 bases, with 17 bases remaining between them.

Regarding this clone: Other DNA sequences in this specimen translate into the identical CDR3. The chain carries TRBV29-1 and TRBJ2-7; 12 bases match TRBD1. This CDR3 is built from 13 residues. Germline V CDR1 and CDR2: SQVTM, ANQGSEA. V lost 3 bases, J lost 4 bases, and 1 base stayed unmatched. The CDR3 reads CSVEGQGAYEQYF. For the CDR3, the DNA is TGCAGCGTTGAGGGACAGGGGGCTTACGAGCAGTACTTC.

The J gene is TRBJ1-4, the V gene TRBV28; D perhaps matches TRBD1 (6 bases). CDR3 length: 15 amino acids. V lost 6 bases to trimming and J lost 0 bases, with 11 bases between them. CDR1 MDHEN and CDR2 SYDVKM come from the germline V gene. CDR3 DNA sequence: TGTGCCAGCAGAGAGACAGGCCCAACTAATGAAAAACTGTTTTTT. It codes for CASRETGPTNEKLFF.

The chain has TRBV10-3 and TRBJ2-7; 8 nucleotides match TRBD1. Germline values: CDR1 ENHRY, CDR2 SYGVKD. The CDR3 consists of 14 residues. V lost 4 bases and J lost 6; bases outside the gene matches: 8. CDR3: CAISAVDRGSEQYF. CDR3 DNA sequence: TGTGCCATCAGTGCCGTCGACAGGGGAAGCGAGCAGTACTTC.

V and J are TRBV5-1 and TRBJ2-6; D not resolved. V lost 4 bases to trimming and J lost 4 bases, with 9 bases between them. CDR1 and CDR2 from the germline V gene are SGHRS and YFSETQ. The CDR3 is made up of 14 amino acids. CDR3 coding DNA: TGCGCCAGCAGCGACCAAAGGGGGGCCAACGTCCTGACTTTC. It specifies CASSDQRGANVLTF.

The CDR3 nucleotides read TGTGCCAGCAGCTCCCAGGGGAAGTATGAGCAGTTCTTC. This translates into CASSSQGKYEQFF. The chain combines TRBV5-6 with TRBJ2-1, with D maybe TRBD1 (6 bases). V dropped 3 bases and J dropped 8 bases, with 12 bases sitting between them. The CDR3 is 13 amino acids. Germline V gives CDR1 SGHDT, CDR2 YYEEEE. Full variable domain (remainder filled in from reference TRBV5-6 and TRBJ2-1): DAGVTQSPTHLIKTRGQQVTLRCSPKSGHDTVSWYQQALGQGPQFIFQYYEEEERQRGNFPDRFSGHQFPNYSSELNVNALLLGDSALYLCASSSQGKYEQFFGPGTRLTVL.

The chain joins TRBV18 to TRBJ1-3; D is ambiguous. Trimming shortened V by 2 bases and J by 4 bases, and 12 bases separated the two germline ends. The CDR3 length is 15 residues. CDR1 is KGHSH, CDR2 LQKENI, per germline. The CDR3 protein is CASSPSAGSGNTIYF. The CDR3 DNA reads TGTGCCAGCTCACCAAGTGCGGGCTCCGGAAACACCATATATTTT.

The chain has TRBV1 and TRBJ2-2; TRBD2 is taken as the D call from the table, unchecked against the DNA. TRBV1 is given as a pseudogene. The CDR3 spans 17 residues. CDR3 nucleotides: TGCACCAGCAGCCAAGATCTTGGCAGCGGGGGAGCCGGGGAGCTGTTTTTT. It codes for CTSSQDLGSGGAGELFF.

The J gene is TRBJ2-3, the V gene TRBV30; possibly TRBD2 for D (5 bases). The CDR3 is 12 residues long. Germline CDR1 GTSNPN, CDR2 SVGIG (reference sequence). V lost 5 bases to trimming and J lost 4 bases, with 10 bases between them. DNA of the CDR3: TGTGCCTGGGGGAGCAACGCAGATACGCAGTATTTT. Residues: CAWGSNADTQYF.

V gene TRBV7-8 combines with J gene TRBJ2-7; 13 bases fit TRBD2. CDR1 SGHVS and CDR2 FQNEAQ come from the germline V gene. The ends lost 1 base at V and 6 bases at J; junction bases unmatched: 12. CDR3 size: 18 residues. This chain's CDR3 is CASSLGGPGLAGLGEQYF. The CDR3 DNA is TGTGCCAGCAGCTTAGGAGGACCGGGACTAGCGGGATTGGGCGAGCAGTACTTC.

The chain joins TRBV11-2 to TRBJ1-1; 9 nucleotides agree with TRBD1. This CDR3 is built from 15 residues. Looked up from germline, CDR1 is SGHAT and CDR2 is FQNNGV. The V gene end was trimmed by 4 bases and the J gene end by 5 bases; junction bases not matched to a gene: 8. The CDR3 DNA is TGTGCCAGCAGCTCTACAGGGGGCGCGGGAACTGAAGCTTTCTTT. Residues: CASSSTGGAGTEAFF.

V usage is TRBV18 and J usage is TRBJ1-1; weak D call: TRBD1 (5 bases). Trimming took off 2 bases at V and 5 bases at J, with 15 bases between the two ends. The CDR3 is 15 residues long. CDR1 is KGHSH and CDR2 is LQKENI in the germline V gene. DNA for the CDR3: TGTGCCAGCTCACCATGGGGCGATTTGAGAACTGAAGCTTTCTTT. Translation: CASSPWGDLRTEAFF.

The chain recombines TRBV5-6 with TRBJ1-3; 8 nucleotides match TRBD1. Losses at the gene ends were 1 base for V and 5 bases for J; bases not matched to a gene: 8. Germline V CDR1 and CDR2: SGHDT, YYEEEE. The CDR3 sequence is 16 residues long. CDR3 protein: CASSLRGQGARNTIYF. The CDR3 nucleotides are TGTGCCAGCAGCTTGCGCGGGCAGGGGGCACGAAACACCATATATTTT.

The V and J genes are TRBV18 and TRBJ1-5, with 7 bases that match TRBD1. The CDR3 runs to 15 residues. The germline gives CDR1 KGHSH, CDR2 LQKENI. V lost 4 bases to trimming and J lost 2 bases; unmatched junction nucleotides: 5. The CDR3 DNA reads TGTGCCAGCTCACTTCTTGGACAGGGCAATCAGCCCCAGCATTTT. Translating it yields CASSLLGQGNQPQHF.

The CDR3 sequence: CASAGTSGTDTQYF. CDR3 nucleotides: TGTGCCAGCGCCGGGACTAGCGGTACAGATACGCAGTATTTT. This chain links TRBV2 with TRBJ2-3, with TRBD2 identical over 11 bases. The CDR3 is made up of 14 amino acids. V lost 8 bases to trimming and J lost 3 bases; unmatched junction nucleotides: 4. The germline gives CDR1 SNHLY, CDR2 FYNNEI.

The chain combines TRBV6-1 with TRBJ1-5, with 7 nucleotides matching TRBD1. V lost 7 bases and J lost 3; bases outside the gene matches: 6. Germline loops: CDR1 MNHNS, CDR2 SASEGT. This CDR3 is 14 amino acids long. CDR3 residues: CASNGGQVNQPQHF. The CDR3, as DNA: TGTGCCAGCAACGGTGGACAGGTCAATCAGCCCCAGCATTTT.

The chain combines TRBV7-9 with TRBJ1-3; 7 bases match TRBD1. With 6 bases clipped from V and 0 bases from J, the junction kept 8 bases outside the gene matches. The CDR3 runs 16 residues. Looked up from germline, CDR1 is SEHNR and CDR2 is FQNEAQ (reference sequence). This chain's CDR3 is CASSPWDRASGNTIYF. The CDR3, as DNA: TGTGCCAGCAGTCCGTGGGACAGAGCCTCTGGAAACACCATATATTTT. Looking up the rest from reference TRBV7-9 and TRBJ1-3 gives the full variable domain: DTGVSQNPRHKITKRGQNVTFRCDPISEHNRLYWYRQTLGQGPEFLTYFQNEAQLEKSRLLSDRFSAERPKGSFSTLEIQRTEQGDSAMYLCASSPWDRASGNTIYFGEGSWLTVV.

This sequence joins TRBV10-3 and TRBJ2-2, with 12 bases that match TRBD2. The CDR3 loop spans 15 amino acids. The junction had 3 bases not matched to a gene; V was cut back by 6 bases and J by 4 bases. The V gene's germline CDR1 is ENHRY and CDR2 SYGVKD. CDR3 coding DNA: TGTGCCATCAGGGGACTAGCGGGCCCCACCGGGGAGCTGTTTTTT. The encoded protein is CAIRGLAGPTGELFF.

This clone came up once. The germline gene is not matched at one end of the junction; a read error may be the cause. The rearrangement links TRBV10-3 to TRBJ2-1, with 9 bases lining up with TRBD1. The CDR3 is made up of 14 amino acids. Germline V gene lookup returns CDR1 ENHRY and CDR2 SYGVKD. The CDR3: CASSRTGDRNEQFF. The CDR3 bases are TGTGCCAGCAGTAGGACAGGGGACAGGAATGAGCAGTTCTTC.

The rearrangement links TRBV14 to TRBJ1-3; 12 nucleotides align to TRBD1. The CDR3 length is 21 residues. Looked up from germline, CDR1 is SGHDN and CDR2 is FVKESK. V lost 4 bases, J lost 4 bases, and 20 bases stayed unmatched. The CDR3 nucleotides read TGTGCCAGCAGCCTACTCGGGGGGACAGGGGGCTCCCTTCGAGCGGGAAACACCATATATTTT. Its translation: CASSLLGGTGGSLRAGNTIYF. The whole variable domain, filled in from reference TRBV14 and TRBJ1-3, reads EAGVTQFPSHSVIEKGQTVTLRCDPISGHDNLYWYRRVMGKEIKFLLHFVKESKQDESGMPNNRFLAERTGGTYSTLKVQPAELEDSGVYFCASSLLGGTGGSLRAGNTIYFGEGSWLTVV.

The V and J genes are TRBV5-1 and TRBJ2-1; D gene ambiguous. Trimming left V 4 bases short and J 9 bases short, with 14 bases between. Germline lookup yields CDR1 SGHRS and CDR2 YFSETQ. This CDR3 is 13 amino acids long. The CDR3 DNA sequence: TGCGCCAGCAGCAAAACTATGGGCGTTGAGCAGTTCTTC. This gives the protein CASSKTMGVEQFF.

This clone was seen more than once but under ten times. This rearrangement joins TRBV5-4 to TRBJ1-2; no reliable D call. This CDR3 spans 13 amino acids. CDR1 is SGHNT, CDR2 YYREEE, per germline (reference sequence). Trimming pared 9 bases from V and 3 bases from J, leaving 15 bases between. The CDR3 DNA follows: TGTGCCATCAGACGGGCTATAGACTATGGCTACACCTTC. Amino acids: CAIRRAIDYGYTF.

The sample holds one count of this clone. The chain recombines TRBV10-1 with TRBJ2-1; no clear D. The V gene's germline CDR1 is WNHNN and CDR2 SYGVQD (reference sequence). Trimming left V 2 bases short and J 5 bases short, with 13 bases between. This CDR3 region has 15 residues. The DNA for the CDR3 is TGCGCCAGCAGTGAGCCGGGCCTAGGCGACAATGAGCAGTTCTTC. Its protein product is CASSEPGLGDNEQFF.

This chain links TRBV6-1 with TRBJ1-1, with D tentatively TRBD1 (6 bases). V was clipped by 7 bases and J by 5 bases, with 20 bases between them. Germline CDR1 and CDR2: MNHNS and SASEGT. CDR3 length: 15 residues. Written as DNA, the CDR3 is TGTGCCAGCACCCCGGGAAGGGGGGGGAATACTGAAGCTTTCTTT. It specifies CASTPGRGGNTEAFF.

About this clone: Sequence at one end of the junction differs from germline and may be a read error. The chain uses TRBV30 and TRBJ2-1; D is undetermined. The germline CDR1 and CDR2 sequences are GTSNPN and SVGIG (reference sequence). CDR3 length: 10 amino acids. The CDR3 loop is CAWSEKILVF. CDR3 nucleotide sequence: TGTGCCTGGAGCGAGAAAATCCTGGTCTTC.

The V call is TRBV10-2, the J call TRBJ2-7; possible D gene TRBD1, 5 bases. This CDR3 is 13 amino acids long. V was shortened by 2 bases and J by 0 bases, with 5 bases between the two germline ends. Germline loops: CDR1 WSHSY, CDR2 SAAADI. The DNA for the CDR3 is TGCGCCAGCAGTGAGGGGGCCTCCTACGAGCAGTACTTC. Encoded protein: CASSEGASYEQYF.

The genes are TRBV5-4 and TRBJ1-2; possibly TRBD1 for D (6 bases). CDR1 and CDR2 from the germline V gene are SGHNT and YYREEE (reference sequence). Trimming cost V 1 base and J 3 bases, with 7 bases left between them. The CDR3 has 13 residues. This CDR3 is CASSLKGDYGYTF. The DNA for the CDR3 is TGTGCCAGCAGCTTGAAGGGGGACTATGGCTACACCTTC. Based on the CDR3 plus reference TRBV5-4 and TRBJ1-2, the full variable domain is ETGVTQSPTHLIKTRGQQVTLRCSSQSGHNTVSWYQQALGQGPQFIFQYYREEENGRGNFPPRFSGLQFPNYSSELNVNALELDDSALYLCASSLKGDYGYTFGSGTRLTVV.

This clone has only one observation. The chain couples TRBV19 to TRBJ2-6; 9 nucleotides agree with TRBD1. With 4 bases clipped from V and 4 bases from J, the junction kept 14 bases outside the gene matches. The CDR3 runs 19 residues. CDR1 is LNHDA and CDR2 is SQIVND in the germline V gene (reference sequence). The CDR3 region has the DNA TGTGCCAGTAGTAAACTCTCGCCGGGACAGGGAGCCGGGGCCAACGTCCTGACTTTC. It encodes CASSKLSPGQGAGANVLTF. The full variable domain, rest sourced from reference TRBV19 and TRBJ2-6, is DGGITQSPKYLFRKEGQNVTLSCEQNLNHDAMYWYRQDPGQGLRLIYYSQIVNDFQKGDIAEGYSVSREKKESFPLTVTSAQKNPTAFYLCASSKLSPGQGAGANVLTFGAGSRLTVL.

This chain links TRBV7-2 with TRBJ2-3; 7 nucleotides agree with TRBD1. The V gene end was trimmed by 3 bases and the J gene end by 0 bases; junction bases not matched to a gene: 9. CDR3 length equals 17 residues. Per germline, CDR1 SGHTA and CDR2 FQGNSA. The CDR3 DNA is TGTGCCAGCAGCTTTGACAGGGTGGGCTCTAGCACAGATACGCAGTATTTT. This codes for CASSFDRVGSSTDTQYF.

The J gene is TRBJ2-7, the V gene TRBV19, with D unresolved. V shed 5 bases and J shed 5 bases, with 16 bases lying between them. This CDR3 has 14 residues. In germline, CDR1 is LNHDA, CDR2 SQIVND (reference sequence). The chain's CDR3 is CASSSLLGYHEQYF. CDR3 in DNA: TGTGCCAGTAGTTCTCTCCTAGGGTACCACGAGCAGTACTTC. Looking up the rest from reference TRBV19 and TRBJ2-7 gives the full variable domain: DGGITQSPKYLFRKEGQNVTLSCEQNLNHDAMYWYRQDPGQGLRLIYYSQIVNDFQKGDIAEGYSVSREKKESFPLTVTSAQKNPTAFYLCASSSLLGYHEQYFGPGTRLTVT.